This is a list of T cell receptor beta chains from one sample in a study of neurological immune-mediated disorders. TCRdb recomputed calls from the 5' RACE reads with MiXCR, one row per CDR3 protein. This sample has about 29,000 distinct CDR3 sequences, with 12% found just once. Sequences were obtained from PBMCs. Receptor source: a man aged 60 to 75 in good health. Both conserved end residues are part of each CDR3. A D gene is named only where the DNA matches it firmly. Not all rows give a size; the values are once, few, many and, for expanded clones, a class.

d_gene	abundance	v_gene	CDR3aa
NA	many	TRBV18	CASSPRGGDTEAFF
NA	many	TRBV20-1	CSARGLLTGELFF
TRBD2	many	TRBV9	CASSVSGGRTYNEQFF
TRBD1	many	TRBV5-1	CASSGQGATNEKLFF
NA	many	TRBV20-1	CSASVLNTGELFF
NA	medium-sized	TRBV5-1	CASSLDVSIPNYGYTF
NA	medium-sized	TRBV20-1	CSARDVMLFGNEQFF
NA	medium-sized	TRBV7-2	CASSHVRGQLNTEAFF
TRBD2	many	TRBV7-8	CASSLDQTAGGLQETQYF
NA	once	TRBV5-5	CASSVTYSYNEQFF
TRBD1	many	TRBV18	CASSPPETPGGEQFF
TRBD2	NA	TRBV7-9	CASSSELAGGTDTQYF
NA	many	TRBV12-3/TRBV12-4	CASTTRVTGEQYF
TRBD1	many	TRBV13	CASSKGQKADTIYF
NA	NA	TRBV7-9	CASSSPGGVSTDTQYF
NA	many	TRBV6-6	CASSYSAWNEQYF
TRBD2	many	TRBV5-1	CASIPTSGSHEQFF